This note documents a single T cell receptor (beta chain) sequence. These data belong to a study of blood T cell repertoires in COVID-19. CDR1 and CDR2 from the germline V gene are MGHDK and SYGVNS. The CDR3 extends over 12 amino acids. Trimming removed 6 bases at V and 3 bases at J, with 9 bases between. The method was immunoSEQ multiplex PCR; TCRdb's version includes in-frame clones alone and lacks a portion of them. The table includes 25,000 to 35,000 clones, approximately 87% detected once. This sequence was found in a human donor in a cohort sampled during active COVID-19. Source material: peripheral blood. The genes are TRBV25-1 and TRBJ2-7; possibly TRBD2 for D (5 bases). CDR3 nucleotide sequence: TGTGCCAGCAGAATGGGGAGCTACGAGCAGTACTTC. Its translation is CASRMGSYEQYF.